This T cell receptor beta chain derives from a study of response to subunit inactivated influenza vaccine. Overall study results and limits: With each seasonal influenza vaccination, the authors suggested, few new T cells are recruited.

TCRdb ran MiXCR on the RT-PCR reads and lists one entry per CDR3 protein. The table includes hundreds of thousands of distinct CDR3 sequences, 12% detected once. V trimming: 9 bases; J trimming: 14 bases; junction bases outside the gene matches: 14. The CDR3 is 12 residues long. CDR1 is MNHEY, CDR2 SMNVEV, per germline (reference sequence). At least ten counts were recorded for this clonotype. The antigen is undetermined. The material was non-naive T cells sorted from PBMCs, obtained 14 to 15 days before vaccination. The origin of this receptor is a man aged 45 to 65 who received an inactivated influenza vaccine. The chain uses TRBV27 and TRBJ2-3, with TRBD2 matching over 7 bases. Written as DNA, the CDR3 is TGTGCCAGTTCGCATCCGGGACGGGAGGCGTATTTT. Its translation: CASSHPGREAYF.